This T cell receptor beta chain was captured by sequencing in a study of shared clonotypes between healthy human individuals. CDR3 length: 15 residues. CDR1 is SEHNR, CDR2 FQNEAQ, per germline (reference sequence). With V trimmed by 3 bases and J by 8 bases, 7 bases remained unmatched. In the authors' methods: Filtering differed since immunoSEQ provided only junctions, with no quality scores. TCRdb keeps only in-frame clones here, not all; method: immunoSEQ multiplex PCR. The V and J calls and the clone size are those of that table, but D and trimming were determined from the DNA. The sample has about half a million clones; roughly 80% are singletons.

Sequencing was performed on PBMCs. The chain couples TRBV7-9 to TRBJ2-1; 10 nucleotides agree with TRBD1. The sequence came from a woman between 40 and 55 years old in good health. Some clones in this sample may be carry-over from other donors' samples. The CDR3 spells CASSFRTGGRDEQFF. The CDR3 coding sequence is TGTGCCAGCAGCTTCCGGACAGGGGGAAGGGATGAGCAGTTCTTC.